The 4 T cell receptor beta chains reported below all come from one sample, sequenced in a study of blood T cell repertoires in COVID-19. Only in-frame clones appear in the TCRdb table, and some are missing; sequencing was by immunoSEQ multiplex PCR. The table shows 250,000 or so clones, with about 85% occurring only once. The source material was peripheral blood. These receptors were taken from a man aged 18 to 29 with active or convalescent COVID-19.

V gene TRBV5-4 combines with J gene TRBJ2-7; TRBD1 agrees at 9 bases. J lost 5 bases, V lost 5 bases, and 11 bases had no gene match. This CDR3 comprises 15 residues. From germline, CDR1 is SGHNT and CDR2 YYREEE (reference sequence). The CDR3 loop reads CASSYPGTGYNEQYF. The CDR3 nucleotides read TGTGCCAGCAGTTATCCCGGGACAGGGTATAACGAGCAGTACTTC.

This sequence joins TRBV29-1 and TRBJ1-1, with no clear D. The CDR3 has 14 residues. The germline V gene encodes CDR1 SQVTM and CDR2 ANQGSEA. V lost 8 bases to trimming and J lost 0 bases, with 16 bases between them. The CDR3 here is CSSRRVILNTEAFF. The CDR3 nucleotides read TGCAGCTCACGCCGCGTCATTTTGAACACTGAAGCTTTCTTT.

The rearrangement joins TRBV27 to TRBJ1-5, with D unresolved. Trimming took off 6 bases at V and 2 bases at J, with 14 bases between the two ends. The CDR3 is 15 amino acids. CDR1 is MNHEY and CDR2 is SMNVEV in the germline V gene (reference sequence). CDR3: CASSPTKEGNQPQHF. In nucleotides, the CDR3 is TGTGCCAGCAGCCCGACCAAGGAGGGCAATCAGCCCCAGCATTTT.

This chain uses TRBV4-3 with TRBJ2-1; TRBD2 aligns across 10 bases. Germline V gene lookup returns CDR1 LGHNA and CDR2 YSLEER. The CDR3 runs 16 residues. Trimming at V came to 0 bases and at J to 7 bases, leaving 6 bases not matched to a gene. The chain's CDR3 is CASSQDFSGRGNEQFF. The CDR3 nucleotides are TGCGCCAGCAGCCAAGATTTCAGCGGGAGGGGAAATGAGCAGTTCTTC.